These T cell receptor beta chains were read from a single sample in a study of human T cells and chemical hapten exposure. TCRdb redid the calling of the RACE reads with MiXCR, one entry per CDR3 protein. The sample holds 300,000 to 350,000 distinct CDR3 sequences, roughly 6.9% seen once. Sequenced here: whole blood, sampled in connection with sensitization to the hapten diphenylcyclopropenone (DPC). The origin of the receptors is a woman under 30 with alopecia areata. Some clones in this sample may be carry-over from other donors' samples. The CDR3 runs from the conserved cysteine through the conserved F or W. The order of the fields is D gene, J gene, clone size, V gene, CDR3 DNA, CDR3 protein. A D gene is named only where the DNA matches it firmly. The size entry is marked missing in some rows and otherwise reads once, few, many or a size class.

TRBD1,TRBJ2-3,.,TRBV6-5,TGTGCCAGCAACTTCTTACAGGGGACCACAGATACGCAGTATTTT,CASNFLQGTTDTQYF
.,TRBJ2-3,many,TRBV7-2,TGTGCCAGCAGCTCCCGATGGAGGGGGGTAGGGACAGATACGCAGTATTTT,CASSSRWRGVGTDTQYF
.,TRBJ2-7,.,TRBV5-7,TGTGCCAGCAGCTTGGCGGACAGAGCTGGCCCCTACGAGCAGTACTTC,CASSLADRAGPYEQYF
TRBD2,TRBJ2-3,few,TRBV9,TGTGCCAGCAGCGCCTTCCGACTAGCGGGTGGAGATACGCAGTATTTT,CASSAFRLAGGDTQYF
.,TRBJ2-3,few,TRBV5-1,TGCGCCAGCAGCTATGGTCCGACTATTACGAGCACAGATACGCAGTATTTT,CASSYGPTITSTDTQYF
.,TRBJ2-6,.,TRBV20-1,TGCAGTGCTAGGGTTAGGGCCAACGTCCTGACTTTC,CSARVRANVLTF
.,TRBJ2-5,many,TRBV7-7,TGTGCTAGCAGCCCAAGACGGGGCCAAGAGACCCAGTACTTC,CASSPRRGQETQYF
TRBD2,TRBJ2-3,.,TRBV4-2,TGTGCCAGCAGCCAAGCGCTAGCGGGGGGCACAGATACGCAGTATTTT,CASSQALAGGTDTQYF
.,TRBJ2-7,many,TRBV20-1,TGCAGTGCTAGAGTACCAGGGAGCTACGAGCAGTACTTC,CSARVPGSYEQYF
.,TRBJ1-1,.,TRBV2,TGTGCCAGCAGTGCCGGGGCCGGAGCTGAAGCTTTCTTT,CASSAGAGAEAFF
.,TRBJ1-1,many,TRBV6-2/TRBV6-3,TGTGCCAGCAGTTACCGGGGATTAGACACTGAAGCTTTCTTT,CASSYRGLDTEAFF
.,TRBJ1-1,many,TRBV28,TGTGCCAGCAGGACACAAGGGAAGAACACTGAAGCTTTCTTT,CASRTQGKNTEAFF
TRBD2,TRBJ2-5,few,TRBV20-1,TGCAGTGCCGGGAGGGGGTACCAAGAGACCCAGTACTTC,CSAGRGYQETQYF
.,TRBJ2-3,many,TRBV28,TGTGCCAGCAGTATAGCACAGATAACGCAGTATTTT,CASSIAQITQYF
.,TRBJ2-3,many,TRBV10-3,TGTGCCATCTCTTTGGGGCAGACAGATACGCAGTATTTT,CAISLGQTDTQYF
.,TRBJ1-1,few,TRBV6-5,TGTGCCAGCAGTTACCTCGACCCTCGGCGGGCTGAAGCTTTCTTT,CASSYLDPRRAEAFF
.,TRBJ1-6,.,TRBV7-9,TGTGCCAGCAGCTTAGAGGCCCAGGGTCCACCCCTCCACTTT,CASSLEAQGPPLHF
.,TRBJ2-5,many,TRBV4-3,TGCGCCAGCAGCCAAGACTCTCGAGAGACCCAGTACTTC,CASSQDSRETQYF
.,TRBJ1-3,few,TRBV9,TGTGCCAGCAGCCCCGAGGACAGCTACGGAAACACCATATATTTT,CASSPEDSYGNTIYF
.,TRBJ1-5,many,TRBV7-2,TGTGCCAGCAGCTTTAGTCCGGAGGGACAGCCCCAGCATTTT,CASSFSPEGQPQHF
TRBD1,TRBJ1-2,few,TRBV4-3,TGCGCCAGCAGCCAAGACCACCCATCGAACAGGGGAAAGGGCTACACCTTC,CASSQDHPSNRGKGYTF
TRBD2,TRBJ2-5,few,TRBV12-3/TRBV12-4,TGTGCCAGCAGTCAATTAGCGGGGGGGCTGGAGACCCAGTACTTC,CASSQLAGGLETQYF
.,TRBJ1-1,many,TRBV29-1,TGCAGCGTTGGCAGGGCAGGCACTGAAGCTTTCTTT,CSVGRAGTEAFF
.,TRBJ1-6,many,TRBV5-1,TGCGCCAGCAGCGGGACGGGACAACTTAATTCACCCCTCCACTTT,CASSGTGQLNSPLHF
.,TRBJ1-2,few,TRBV29-1,TGCAGCGTTGATAGCAGGGTGAAGGGCTACACCTTC,CSVDSRVKGYTF
.,TRBJ2-2,.,TRBV9,TGTGCCAGCAGTCCCAACCAAGACAACACCTGGGAGCTGTTTTTT,CASSPNQDNTWELFF
TRBD1,TRBJ2-7,few,TRBV6-2/TRBV6-3,TGTGCCAGCAGTTACCCGCGACAGGGAAGGAAAAGCTCCTACGAGCAGTACTTC,CASSYPRQGRKSSYEQYF
TRBD1,TRBJ1-1,few,TRBV6-2/TRBV6-3,TGTGCCAGCAGTTCGGACAGGTCCTCTCTAGGGGGCACTGAAGCTTTCTTT,CASSSDRSSLGGTEAFF
.,TRBJ1-4,many,TRBV20-1,TGCAGTGCTAGCGACGGGACGACCGTATTTGATAATGAAAAACTGTTTTTT,CSASDGTTVFDNEKLFF
.,TRBJ1-5,few,TRBV12-3/TRBV12-4,TGTGCCAGCACCCGAGACAGCCTCTATCAGCCCCAGCATTTT,CASTRDSLYQPQHF
.,TRBJ2-6,.,TRBV3-1,TGTGCCAGCAGCCAAGAGGGTCCCGGGGCCAACGTCCTGACTTTC,CASSQEGPGANVLTF
.,TRBJ2-1,.,TRBV27,TGTGCCAGCAGCTTAGGGCCCCGCGGGTCATACAATGAGCAGTTCTTC,CASSLGPRGSYNEQFF
TRBD2,TRBJ2-5,few,TRBV7-8,TGTGCCAGCAGCTTATACGGACTAGCGGCGGAAGAGACCCAGTACTTC,CASSLYGLAAEETQYF
.,TRBJ2-4,.,TRBV24-1,TGTGCCACCAGTGATAATGACGGCTTCGGCAAAAACATTCAGTACTTC,CATSDNDGFGKNIQYF
.,TRBJ1-5,.,TRBV19,TGTGCCAGTAGTATAGACCACGTGCGGGGGCGCGGACAGCCCCAGCATTTT,CASSIDHVRGRGQPQHF
.,TRBJ2-4,few,TRBV4-3,TGCGCCAGCAGCCAAATGGGGCCAGCCAAAAACATTCAGTACTTC,CASSQMGPAKNIQYF
TRBD2,TRBJ2-1,few,TRBV27,TGTGCCAGCAGTTTGTCTAGCGGGGGCCACAATGAGCAGTTCTTC,CASSLSSGGHNEQFF
.,TRBJ1-2,.,TRBV6-2/TRBV6-3,TGTGCCAGCAGTTACACCGGTTCAAGGGGAGGCTACACCTTC,CASSYTGSRGGYTF
.,TRBJ2-1,few,TRBV18,TGTGCCAGCTCATCCAGACCGACATATGTCTCCTACAATGAGCAGTTCTTC,CASSSRPTYVSYNEQFF
.,TRBJ1-1,few,TRBV28,TGTGCCAGCAGTTTAGGCCCATTAGTGAACACTGAAGCTTTCTTT,CASSLGPLVNTEAFF
.,TRBJ1-1,.,TRBV28,TGTGCCAGCAGTATTCGACAGAGTATAACTTTCTTT,CASSIRQSITFF
.,TRBJ2-7,few,TRBV6-1,TGTGCCAGCAGTGACACAGGTGCCTACGAGCAGTACTTC,CASSDTGAYEQYF
.,TRBJ2-1,many,TRBV29-1,TGCAGCGTTGAAAACAGGGTGGGGAATGAGCAGTTCTTC,CSVENRVGNEQFF
TRBD1,TRBJ1-4,.,TRBV12-3/TRBV12-4,TGTGCCAGCAGTTTTTACCAGGGGGATAATGAAAAACTGTTTTTT,CASSFYQGDNEKLFF
.,TRBJ2-3,many,TRBV28,TGTGCCAGCAGTTCTCTGTCCTCGAAGGGGACAGATACGCAGTATTTT,CASSSLSSKGTDTQYF
TRBD2,TRBJ2-5,few,TRBV18,TGTGCCAGCTCACCATTTAGCGGGGTGCTACAAGAGACCCAGTACTTC,CASSPFSGVLQETQYF
.,TRBJ1-4,few,TRBV2,TGTGCCAGCAGTTTGGACAATAATGAAAAACTGTTTTTT,CASSLDNNEKLFF
.,TRBJ2-3,few,TRBV24-1,TGTGCCACCTCCAGGGGAACCTCCGAGTACACAGATACGCAGTATTTT,CATSRGTSEYTDTQYF
.,TRBJ1-1,few,TRBV7-2,TGTGCCAGCAGCTACCAGGGAAGTGGGACTGAAGCTTTCTTT,CASSYQGSGTEAFF
TRBD1,TRBJ1-1,few,TRBV18,TGTGCCAGCTCACCAACGACAGGGGTTGGGACTGAAGCTTTCTTT,CASSPTTGVGTEAFF